This TCR beta chain was recovered during a study of siplizumab effects on memory and regulatory T cells. Study results and limitations: Memory cells seemed less diverse than naive T cells, which seemed major alloresponse contributors. Siplizumab gave mappable alloreactive CD4+ clones an average Treg-derived fraction of about 70%, against roughly 30% in controls. There were only a minor fraction of alloreactive clones that mapped to unstimulated subsets. Fewer alloreactive sequences mapped to unstimulated CD4+ memory cells under siplizumab.

Trimming removed 1 base from V and 0 bases from J; junction bases left unmatched: 0. Germline loops: CDR1 SGHDN, CDR2 FVKESK. This CDR3 spans 15 amino acids. Using immunoSEQ multiplex PCR, the repertoire was profiled, and TCRdb retains in-frame clones only, with some absent. The sample lists 60,000 to 80,000 clones; approximately 82% were seen once. As concerns this clone: As yet, its antigen is unknown.

This TCR came from a human donor in good health. This sequence joins TRBV14 and TRBJ2-3, with TRBD1 matching over 8 bases. Material: memory CD4+ T cells sorted from blood. The CDR3 region is CASSQGTGSTDTQYF. Written as DNA, the CDR3 is TGTGCCAGCAGCCAAGGGACAGGGAGCACAGATACGCAGTATTTT.